This T cell receptor beta chain was sequenced during a study of glioma-infiltrating T cells (dated by TCRdb to about 2016). Turning to the overall study: TCR alpha- and beta-chain repertoires were sequenced from glioma tissue, non-neoplastic brain tissue and matched peripheral blood mononuclear cells. To measure divergence between tissue and blood T-cell populations, each tissue-infiltrating repertoire was compared with the peripheral blood repertoire of the same patient. Three low-grade glioma patients, several primary glioblastoma patients, and three non-glioma patients who contributed non-neoplastic brain tissue made up the paired cohort. Broader findings and caveats from the paper: VJ-independent divergence between tissue and blood was below expectation in non-neoplastic patients but above expectation in all gliomas, especially low-grade gliomas. Tissue and blood shared very few CDR3 sequences, a result attributed to high CDR3 diversity and limited sampling. Group comparisons rested on small numbers: three non-neoplastic, three low-grade glioma and several glioblastoma patients.

TCR alpha and beta CDR3 regions were amplified with the iRepertoire nested amplicon-rescue multiplex PCR (arm-PCR) platform from RNA. The input for one-step reverse transcription and amplification was roughly 100-450 ng of either tissue mRNA or PBMC total RNA. After bead purification, a secondary multiplex PCR added Illumina adapters, and libraries were gel-purified between 200 and 400 bp. Internal 6-nucleotide barcodes were carried by the libraries and were used for demultiplexing. Sequencing of the libraries was done on an Illumina MiSeq using 2x220 or 2x250 nucleotide paired-end reads. Per the source publication's procedure: FLASH 1.2.11 was used to merge paired reads, and BWA-MEM then aligned the reads to the GRCh37 human genome before TRA and TRB reads were extracted. For V and J assignment, an IMGT-derived reference of cassette sequences and CDR3 motifs that included pseudogenes was used. Reads were translated in three frames, and productive CDR3s were defined as those with a C...FGXG motif and no stop codons. Clonotypes were defined as unique combinations of V-J cassette pair and CDR3 amino acid sequence. Reads were filtered by Hamming distance, thresholded by each sample's sequence error rate in mapped regions. TCRdb applied fastp at Q25 and MiXCR to the public reads, then kept only in-frame beta chains. CDR3 protein sequences are deduplicated, and each keeps its most common genes and DNA. The authors' filters were not applied to this entry. Present in this sample are a few thousand distinct CDR3 sequences, 80% to 90% of which were seen just once. The ten largest account for around a third of the sample.

This clonotype was counted a few times. There is no known antigen for this receptor. No much larger clonotype is one base removed from it; base qualities were not supplied. This beta chain is an unintended read in a library built for alpha chains; its size means little. The junction shows trimming of 6 bases on V and 5 bases on J, and the gene matches do not reach 10 bases of it. The germline V gene (reference sequence) specifies DFQATT as CDR1 and SNEGSKA as CDR2. The CDR3 starts with the cysteine, ends with the phenylalanine, and has 14 residues. Of the read, only the CDR3 DNA is kept; its 42 bases are in frame from base 1.

The sequenced material came from glioma tissue, nonneoplastic brain tissue, or PBMCs (not recorded which). This TCR derives from a human donor with low-grade glioma or glioblastoma, undergoing nonglioma brain surgery, or in good health (not recorded which). Recombination linked TRBV20-1 to TRBJ2-7, with 10 bases matching TRBD1. The CDR3 loop reads CSADPGQGLHEQYF. The nucleotide sequence reads TGCAGTGCCGATCCGGGACAGGGGCTCCACGAGCAGTACTTC.